The 11 T cell receptor beta chains in this list originate from one sample, sequenced in a study of T cell repertoires in cytomegalovirus infection. TCRdb passed the reads through MiXCR, listing each CDR3 protein once. The sample has 180,000 or so distinct CDR3 sequences, 15% to 20% seen once; the top ten hold 20% to 25%. The sample was CD8+ T cells from PBMCs. The receptors here all came from a human donor in good health (CMV status not recorded). Some clones in this sample may be carry-over from other donors' samples.

The chain couples TRBV7-9 to TRBJ1-2, with D perhaps TRBD1 (5 bases). Germline assignment: CDR1 SEHNR and CDR2 FQNEAQ (reference sequence). The ends were cut back, 5 bases at V and 5 bases at J, with 21 bases in the middle. The CDR3 is 16 residues long. CDR3 sequence (DNA): TGTGCCAGCAGCGGGGCGTCTGTTCAATGGGGGTATGGCTACACCTTC. Translation gives CASSGASVQWGYGYTF.

A few counts support this clonotype. The genes are TRBV7-8 and TRBJ2-1; TRBD1 or TRBD2 may be the D gene (5 bases each). V dropped 5 bases and J dropped 3 bases, with 11 bases sitting between them. CDR3 length: 14 amino acids. Looked up from germline, CDR1 is SGHVS and CDR2 is FQNEAQ. The CDR3 DNA is TGTGCCAGCAGCCGGGACCTTCTCTACAATGAGCAGTTCTTC. This gives the protein CASSRDLLYNEQFF.

J is TRBJ2-7 and V is TRBV7-9; D is possibly TRBD1 or TRBD2 (5 bases each). CDR1 SEHNR and CDR2 FQNEAQ come from the germline V gene (reference sequence). This CDR3 is 15 amino acids long. Trimming removed 7 bases at V and 1 base at J, with 17 bases between. CDR3 DNA: TGTGCCAGCACCTGGGACCTGGACGGATCCTACGAGCAGTACTTC. Its protein product is CASTWDLDGSYEQYF.

The chain is built from TRBV12-3 or TRBV12-4 and TRBJ2-1, with 8 positions matching TRBD1. The ends lost 5 bases at V and 0 bases at J; junction bases unmatched: 6. The CDR3 consists of 16 residues. The CDR3 DNA reads TGTGCCAGCAGTCGGAGGACAGGGAGCTCCTACAATGAGCAGTTCTTC. Its protein is CASSRRTGSSYNEQFF.

The chain couples TRBV7-8 to TRBJ2-3, with TRBD2 matching 11 bases. The ends lost 8 bases at V and 3 bases at J; junction bases unmatched: 10. This CDR3 region has 16 residues. Germline CDR1 and CDR2: SGHVS and FQNEAQ. CDR3 region: CASRLAGGRRTDTQYF. As DNA, the CDR3 is TGTGCCAGCCGGCTAGCGGGGGGAAGGAGGACAGATACGCAGTATTTT.

V is TRBV12-3 or TRBV12-4 and J is TRBJ2-6; the D call may be TRBD1 or TRBD2 (5 bases each). V lost 6 bases to trimming and J lost 0 bases, with 6 bases between them. CDR3 length equals 14 residues. The CDR3 DNA follows: TGTGCCAGCAGGAGGGGCTCTGGGGCCAACGTCCTGACTTTC. Residues: CASRRGSGANVLTF.

CDR3 sequence reads: CASSIAGNTEAFF. Here the CDR3 DNA reads TGTGCCAGCAGCATCGCTGGCAACACTGAAGCTTTCTTT. This rearrangement joins TRBV6-2 or TRBV6-3 to TRBJ1-1; D unclear. V shed 6 bases and J shed 2 bases, with 10 bases lying between them. The CDR3 spans 13 residues. Germline V gene lookup returns CDR1 MNHEY and CDR2 SVGEGT.

This clonotype was seen a handful of times. V gene TRBV6-2 or TRBV6-3 combines with J gene TRBJ2-5; the match to TRBD1 covers 8 bases. Germline-derived CDR1 and CDR2 are MNHEY and SVGEGT. The V segment lost 2 bases and the J segment 1 base; nucleotides outside the gene matches: 9. The CDR3 extends over 17 amino acids. The CDR3 spells CASSYGHGQGLQETQYF. CDR3 DNA sequence: TGTGCCAGCAGTTACGGTCACGGACAGGGCCTCCAAGAGACCCAGTACTTC.

This chain links TRBV11-2 with TRBJ1-1, with a weak D call TRBD1 (6 bases). Germline V gene data show CDR1 as SGHAT and CDR2 as FQNNGV. The CDR3 is 16 amino acids. The ends were cut back, 3 bases at V and 3 bases at J, with 17 bases in the middle. The CDR3 DNA is TGTGCCAGCAGCTTTAGGCGGGGGCGGGTAGACACTGAAGCTTTCTTT. Residues: CASSFRRGRVDTEAFF. Filled out from reference TRBV11-2 and TRBJ1-1, the complete variable domain reads EAGVAQSPRYKIIEKRQSVAFWCNPISGHATLYWYQQILGQGPKLLIQFQNNGVVDDSQLPKDRFSAERLKGVDSTLKIQPAKLEDSAVYLCASSFRRGRVDTEAFFGQGTRLTVV.

The rearrangement links TRBV27 to TRBJ2-1; no definite D call. Germline V gives CDR1 MNHEY, CDR2 SMNVEV (reference sequence). This CDR3 contains 15 residues. Trimming shortened V by 6 bases and J by 6 bases, and 18 bases separated the two germline ends. In nucleotides, the CDR3 is TGTGCCAGCAGCCCCCCGGGCCTTATACGCAATGAGCAGTTCTTC. Amino acids: CASSPPGLIRNEQFF.

The table lists this clonotype with a few counts. The gene calls are TRBV6-6 and TRBJ2-7, with D unclear. V was pared by 4 bases and J by 7 bases, with 11 bases between. The CDR3 is 12 amino acids. The germline CDR1 and CDR2 sequences are MNHNY and SVGAGI (reference sequence). CDR3 loop: CASSSARWEQYF. As DNA, the CDR3 is TGTGCCAGCAGTTCCGCCAGGTGGGAGCAGTACTTC.